The clone carrying this T cell receptor (beta chain) has just one count. Its antigen is still unknown. The source of the sample is a study of T cell responses to AZD1222 COVID-19 vaccine. General observations from the study: White British people made up most donors, females outnumbered males, and clonal diversity was possibly underestimated. Compared with day 0, the breadth and depth of the Spike-specific TCR repertoire rose significantly after two doses of AZD1222. Repertoires were collected only later (after the peak T cell response had occurred).

V was pared by 10 bases and J by 3 bases, with 5 bases of the junction left unmatched. The CDR3 extends over 13 amino acids. Germline V gives CDR1 MDHEN, CDR2 SYDVKM. The assay was immunoSEQ multiplex PCR, and TCRdb's table has in-frame clones only and misses some. The profile shows approximately 100,000 clones, 85% of them singletons. Investigators merged groups given second doses at roughly 4 or roughly 12 weeks. The specimen comprised peripheral blood, sampled 28 days after the second AZD1222 dose. This TCR came from an adult who received the AZD1222 COVID-19 vaccine. This rearrangement joins TRBV28 to TRBJ1-5; 8 bases line up with TRBD1. CDR3: CATWTGSNQPQHF. The CDR3 DNA reads as TGTGCCACCTGGACAGGGTCCAATCAGCCCCAGCATTTT.